These 20 T cell receptor beta chains share one sample of origin, sequenced in a study of patients and donors after allogeneic stem cell transplantation. TCRdb analysed the RT-PCR reads with MiXCR anew, one entry per CDR3 protein. Of fewer than 95,000 distinct CDR3 sequences in the sample, roughly 4.9% were seen once. Material: blood, either unsorted or a sorted T cell fraction (not recorded which). These receptors were taken from a human donor who was either an allogeneic HSCT recipient or a stem cell or donor lymphocyte infusion donor (not recorded which). It is not recorded whose cells these are; they may come from a transplant donor.

There are many counts of this clonotype. The V and J genes are TRBV7-9 and TRBJ2-1; the D gene is possibly TRBD2 (6 bases). Germline-derived CDR1 and CDR2 are SEHNR and FQNEAQ (reference sequence). V was clipped by 1 base and J by 0 bases, with 13 bases between them. This CDR3 contains 17 residues. The CDR3 reads CASSLGGAGSSYNEQFF. CDR3 nucleotide sequence: TGTGCCAGCAGCTTAGGAGGCGCGGGGAGCTCCTACAATGAGCAGTTCTTC.

This rearrangement joins TRBV5-1 to TRBJ2-6, with D perhaps matching TRBD1 (5 bases). The V end lost 0 bases, the J end lost 0 bases, and 7 bases lay between the germline ends. Germline V CDR1 and CDR2: SGHRS, YFSETQ. This CDR3 comprises 16 residues. The CDR3 region has the DNA TGCGCCAGCAGCTTGGGGACAAACTCTGGGGCCAACGTCCTGACTTTC. Protein product: CASSLGTNSGANVLTF.

This clonotype was detected ten times or more. The rearrangement links TRBV16 to TRBJ2-3; 7 bases are a match to TRBD1. Germline V gives CDR1 KGHSY, CDR2 FQNENV. CDR3 length equals 17 residues. J was trimmed by 7 bases and V by 1 base; bases with no gene match: 14. The CDR3 region is CASSQLKTGTDTNTQYF. CDR3 coding DNA: TGTGCCAGCAGCCAATTAAAGACCGGGACAGACACGAATACGCAGTATTTT.

This clonotype was observed at least ten times. The chain links TRBV30 to TRBJ2-3; weak D call: TRBD1 (6 bases). The V end lost 7 bases, the J end lost 5 bases, and 13 bases lay between the germline ends. This CDR3 has 12 residues. Germline values: CDR1 GTSNPN, CDR2 SVGIG (reference sequence). CDR3 DNA: TGTGCCTTCGGGACATACAAAGATACGCAGTATTTT. Translation gives CAFGTYKDTQYF.

At least ten counts were recorded for this clonotype. This chain uses TRBV5-1 with TRBJ1-6; D call uncertain. Trimming took off 3 bases at V and 10 bases at J, with 11 bases between the two ends. The CDR3 contains 13 residues. The V gene's germline CDR1 is SGHRS and CDR2 YFSETQ. The CDR3 here is CASSSQSWSPLHF. CDR3 DNA sequence: TGCGCCAGCAGCTCCCAGAGTTGGTCACCCCTCCACTTT.

This clonotype was counted many times. This sequence joins TRBV18 and TRBJ1-4, with a weak D call TRBD1 (5 bases). The V gene's germline CDR1 is KGHSH and CDR2 LQKENI. The CDR3 sequence is 19 residues long. The V end lost 2 bases, the J end lost 0 bases, and 19 bases lay between the germline ends. The CDR3, as DNA: TGTGCCAGCTCACCAGAGGGACGGACGCAGAGACCAACTAATGAAAAACTGTTTTTT. Its translation: CASSPEGRTQRPTNEKLFF.

This clonotype was observed at least ten times. The chain combines TRBV4-2 with TRBJ1-3; D is uncertain. CDR1 LGHNA and CDR2 YNFKEQ come from the germline V gene. Trimming took off 0 bases at V and 0 bases at J, with 15 bases between the two ends. The CDR3 extends over 18 amino acids. The CDR3 DNA is TGTGCCAGCAGCCAAGAGAGGCGCGGGAGACACTCTGGAAACACCATATATTTT. Amino acid sequence: CASSQERRGRHSGNTIYF.

This clonotype was seen ten or more times. The chain is built from TRBV20-1 and TRBJ2-7, with 11 bases lining up with TRBD2. Losses at the gene ends were 3 bases for V and 0 bases for J; bases not matched to a gene: 4. This CDR3 has 15 amino acids. CDR1 DFQATT and CDR2 SNEGSKA come from the germline V gene (reference sequence). The CDR3 spells CSASPTSGSSYEQYF. CDR3 nucleotides: TGCAGTGCTAGTCCTACTAGCGGGAGCTCCTACGAGCAGTACTTC.

V usage is TRBV27 and J usage is TRBJ2-7, with D perhaps matching TRBD2 (5 bases). The CDR3 consists of 14 residues. V was clipped by 6 bases and J by 4 bases, with 16 bases between them. Germline V lookup: CDR1 MNHEY, CDR2 SMNVEV (reference sequence). The CDR3, as DNA: TGTGCCAGCAGGCGGGCGGGTGGGAGATACGAGCAGTACTTC. Its protein product is CASRRAGGRYEQYF.

This clonotype was detected a few times. The V gene is TRBV11-2, the J gene TRBJ2-2; 7 nucleotides match TRBD1. CDR3 length: 16 residues. V dropped 4 bases and J dropped 6; count of bases not matched to a gene: 11. The V gene's germline CDR1 is SGHAT and CDR2 FQNNGV. The CDR3 region has the DNA TGTGCCAGCAGCTCGCCCCGACAGGGATTGGCCGGGGAGCTGTTTTTT. Residues: CASSSPRQGLAGELFF.

In its sample, this clonotype was seen many times. The chain couples TRBV5-6 to TRBJ1-3; no firm D call. Germline V gene lookup returns CDR1 SGHDT and CDR2 YYEEEE. V gave up 0 bases and J gave up 7 bases, with 20 bases separating them. CDR3 length: 17 amino acids. CDR3 sequence reads: CASSLEGAGSLGNTIYF. In DNA form, the CDR3 reads TGTGCCAGCAGCTTGGAAGGCGCGGGCAGCCTCGGGAACACCATATATTTT.

The J gene is TRBJ2-3, the V gene TRBV4-2; 16 positions agree with TRBD2. Germline CDR1 is LGHNA and CDR2 is YNFKEQ. The V segment lost 5 bases and the J segment 1 base; nucleotides outside the gene matches: 12. The CDR3 runs to 20 residues. The CDR3: CASSAQPGLAGGSRTDTQYF. CDR3 in DNA: TGTGCCAGCAGCGCCCAACCGGGACTAGCGGGGGGGTCACGCACAGATACGCAGTATTTT.

This sequence joins TRBV5-4 and TRBJ1-2; the match to TRBD1 covers 11 bases. The V and J ends lost 3 bases and 7 bases, in that order; junction bases with no gene match: 5. The CDR3 runs 14 residues. CDR1 is SGHNT, CDR2 YYREEE, per germline (reference sequence). This CDR3 is CASSWGGTGGGYTF. The CDR3 region has the DNA TGTGCCAGCAGCTGGGGCGGGACAGGGGGTGGCTACACCTTC.

This clonotype was counted ten times or more. The CDR3 sequence: CAAGRGARTEAFF. CDR3 nucleotides: TGTGCCGCGGGTAGGGGGGCGCGCACTGAAGCTTTCTTT. V and J are TRBV6-1 and TRBJ1-1, with a weak D call TRBD1 (6 bases). CDR1 is MNHNS and CDR2 is SASEGT in the germline V gene. The germline V and J ends were trimmed by 11 bases and 4 bases, with 17 bases remaining between them. The CDR3 runs 13 residues.

The V and J genes are TRBV9 and TRBJ2-2; D is possibly TRBD1 (6 bases). The CDR3 covers 14 residues. The V and J ends lost 3 bases and 7 bases respectively, with 13 bases between them. Germline V gene lookup returns CDR1 SGDLS and CDR2 YYNGEE. The chain's CDR3 is CASSANRVGGELFF. CDR3 nucleotide sequence: TGTGCCAGCAGCGCGAACAGGGTCGGCGGGGAGCTGTTTTTT.

This clonotype has at least ten counts. This chain joins TRBV29-1 and TRBJ2-1; TRBD1 or TRBD2 may be the D gene (7 bases each). Germline V CDR1 and CDR2: SQVTM, ANQGSEA. Trimming cost V 7 bases and J 7 bases, with 20 bases left between them. CDR3 length: 14 amino acids. The CDR3 here is CSAGRGPGGNEQFF. The DNA of the CDR3 is TGCAGCGCCGGTAGGGGGCCCGGGGGGAATGAGCAGTTCTTC.

This clonotype was seen a few times. This rearrangement joins TRBV7-9 to TRBJ2-5; 7 bases fit TRBD1. V gave up 2 bases and J gave up 4 bases; unmatched junction bases: 1. The germline gives CDR1 SEHNR, CDR2 FQNEAQ (reference sequence). The CDR3 is made up of 13 amino acids. CDR3: CASSLHRGETQYF. CDR3 sequence (DNA): TGTGCCAGCAGCTTACACAGGGGAGAGACCCAGTACTTC.

This clonotype has ten or more counts. This rearrangement joins TRBV27 to TRBJ2-7; a weak D match, TRBD1 (6 bases). The germline CDR1 and CDR2 sequences are MNHEY and SMNVEV (reference sequence). The CDR3 runs 14 residues. Deletions cut 0 bases from V and 5 bases from J, with 11 bases between. The CDR3 DNA sequence: TGTGCCAGCAGTTTATCCTGGACAGACCACGAGCAGTACTTC. As protein: CASSLSWTDHEQYF.

This clonotype has at least ten counts. The chain is built from TRBV27 and TRBJ2-3; D gene uncertain. V was trimmed by 8 bases and J by 3 bases, leaving 15 bases between them. Germline V CDR1 and CDR2: MNHEY, SMNVEV (reference sequence). The CDR3 runs 14 residues. CDR3: CASGEDSWTDTQYF. The DNA for the CDR3 is TGTGCCAGCGGGGAAGATAGTTGGACAGATACGCAGTATTTT.

This clonotype was seen at least ten times. The CDR3 nucleotides read TGTGCCAGCAGCCGCCTGCTTGGGACGGTGAACACTGAAGCTTTCTTT. This encodes CASSRLLGTVNTEAFF. V gene TRBV3-1 combines with J gene TRBJ1-1; tentative D call: TRBD1 (5 bases). The germline CDR1 and CDR2 sequences are LGHDT and YNNKEL (reference sequence). V lost 4 bases and J lost 0, with 15 bases in between. The CDR3 has 16 amino acids. The full variable domain, with the rest looked up from reference TRBV3-1 and TRBJ1-1, is DTAVSQTPKYLVTQMGNDKSIKCEQNLGHDTMYWYKQDSKKFLKIMFSYNNKELIINETVPNRFSPKSPDKAHLNLHINSLELGDSAVYFCASSRLLGTVNTEAFFGQGTRLTVV.